This TCR beta chain originates from a study of cytotoxic CD8 clonotypes in ibrutinib-treated CLL. For the study at large: Among the patients, approximately ten presented as relapsed/refractory and 15 as treatment-naive; 17 to 18 showed unmutated IGHV. Each sample contained, on average, roughly 250,000 productive templates and tens of thousands of productive rearrangements.

Trimming shortened V by 5 bases and J by 8 bases, and 16 bases separated the two germline ends. The CDR3 totals 14 residues. Germline V lookup: CDR1 MNHEY, CDR2 SVGAGI. Only in-frame clones appear in the TCRdb table, and some are missing; sequencing was by immunoSEQ multiplex PCR. Of about 140,000 clones listed, around 82% are singletons. Notes on this clone: Its specificity is unknown.

Study results and caveats: Stable or contracted on treatment, public clonotypes were also uncommon.

Genomic DNA (about 2 micrograms) was obtained from cryopreserved PBMCs for construction of TCR beta libraries. This clonotype was sampled from a human donor with chronic lymphocytic leukemia. The material was PBMCs, obtained after 36 months of ibrutinib treatment. The gene calls are TRBV6-5 and TRBJ1-5; D is unresolved. CDR3 DNA sequence: TGTGCCAGCAGTGCCTACACGACAAAGGAGCCCCAGCATTTT. It is translated as CASSAYTTKEPQHF.